The rows below give T cell receptor beta chains drawn from one sample of a study of blood T cell repertoires in COVID-19. The repertoire was sequenced with immunoSEQ multiplex PCR; TCRdb's copy has only in-frame clones and lacks some. The table lists about 500,000 clones, approximately 86% of them singletons. Source material: PBMCs or T cells enriched from blood (not recorded which). All receptors come from a woman under 30 who had recovered from COVID-19. CDR3s include the opening cysteine and the closing phenylalanine or tryptophan. Fields, in order: V gene, clone size, D gene, J gene, CDR3 length, CDR3 DNA, CDR3 protein. The D gene is left open where the match is weak. Some rows have no size entry. The others give once, few or many, or a class for an expanded clone.

TRBV7-2	NA	NA	TRBJ2-5	16	TGTGCCAGCAGCTTAGTGGCGGGGGCGAACCAAGAGACCCAGTACTTC	CASSLVAGANQETQYF
TRBV6-6	NA	NA	TRBJ1-4	16	TGTGCCAGCAGTTTACCAGGGGCAGCAACTAATGAAAAACTGTTTTTT	CASSLPGAATNEKLFF
TRBV7-2	NA	TRBD2	TRBJ2-5	15	TGTGCCAGCAGCTCCCGGGGGGGCCTTTTAGAGACCCAGTACTTC	CASSSRGGLLETQYF
TRBV4-2	NA	NA	TRBJ2-3	16	TGTGCCAGCAGCCAAGATCCGACTAGGTACACAGATACGCAGTATTTT	CASSQDPTRYTDTQYF
TRBV28	NA	NA	TRBJ1-5	15	TGTGCCAGCAGGCCGGGACAACCGAGCAATCAGCCCCAGCATTTT	CASRPGQPSNQPQHF
TRBV24-1	NA	NA	TRBJ2-1	14	TGTGCCACCAGTGCAGGGTCGTGGTACAATGAGCAGTTCTTC	CATSAGSWYNEQFF
TRBV9	NA	TRBD1	TRBJ2-3	14	TGTGCCAGCAGCGTACGGGACAGCGCAGATACGCAGTATTTT	CASSVRDSADTQYF
TRBV2	NA	NA	TRBJ1-2	12	TGTGCCAGCAGTGAAGGGGGGCCTGGCTACACCTTC	CASSEGGPGYTF
TRBV4-1	NA	TRBD2	TRBJ2-3	15	TGCGCCAGCAGCCAACGGGGTCCCGGGAGGGATACGCAGTATTTT	CASSQRGPGRDTQYF
TRBV28	NA	TRBD1	TRBJ1-4	16	TGTGCCAGCAGTTTGGGGACAGGGGCATTGGGTGAAAAACTGTTTTTT	CASSLGTGALGEKLFF
TRBV3-1/TRBV3-2	NA	NA	TRBJ2-2	11	TGTGCCAGCAGCAGTGGCCGGGAGCTGTTTTTT	CASSSGRELFF
TRBV30	NA	TRBD1	TRBJ1-2	13	TGTGCCTGTCCCGGACAGGGACGCTATGGCTACACCTTC	CACPGQGRYGYTF
TRBV29-1	NA	TRBD2	TRBJ2-2	14	TGCAGCGTTGGTGCGGGGGGGAACACCGGGGAGCTGTTTTTT	CSVGAGGNTGELFF
TRBV5-4	NA	TRBD1	TRBJ1-4	14	TGTGCCAGCAGCTCAAGACAGGGGCGCGAAAAACTGTTTTTT	CASSSRQGREKLFF
TRBV3-1/TRBV3-2	NA	NA	TRBJ2-3	15	TGTGCCAGCAGCCACCTAGGGGGGAGGGGAGATACGCAGTATTTT	CASSHLGGRGDTQYF
TRBV28	once	NA	TRBJ1-1	12	TGTGCCAGCAGTCCCCTCAACACTGAAGCTTTCTTT	CASSPLNTEAFF
TRBV28	once	NA	TRBJ1-5	14	TGTGCCAGCAGTTTCAGGGCATTCAATCAGCCCCAGCATTTT	CASSFRAFNQPQHF
TRBV19	once	NA	TRBJ1-5	14	TGTGCCAGTAACGTGGAAGGGGGCAATCAGCCCCAGCATTTT	CASNVEGGNQPQHF
TRBV7-7	NA	NA	TRBJ2-2	13	TGTGCCAGCAGCTTGTCTACCACCGGGGAGCTGTTTTTT	CASSLSTTGELFF
TRBV19	NA	NA	TRBJ1-3	13	TGTGCCAGTAGTCCGGGACCGGGGGACACCATATATTTT	CASSPGPGDTIYF
TRBV3-1/TRBV3-2	NA	TRBD2	TRBJ2-3	16	TGTGCCAGCAGCCCGACAAGCGGGGGGAGCACAGATACGCAGTATTTT	CASSPTSGGSTDTQYF
TRBV7-9	NA	NA	TRBJ2-3	12	TGTGCCAGCAGCCTTTTAGATAGTACGCAGTATTTT	CASSLLDSTQYF
TRBV27	few	NA	TRBJ2-3	15	TGTGCCAGCAGTTTATCGAAGCCGCGGACAGATACGCAGTATTTT	CASSLSKPRTDTQYF
TRBV5-1	NA	TRBD1	TRBJ1-2	13	TGCGCCAGCAGCTGGAGGACAGGGAATGGCTACACCTTC	CASSWRTGNGYTF
TRBV24-1	NA	NA	TRBJ1-1	15	TGTGCCACCAGTGATCCGCGGCGGGGCGGCACTGAAGCTTTCTTT	CATSDPRRGGTEAFF
TRBV30	NA	NA	TRBJ2-2	11	TGTGCCTTGTGGGGAGCCGGGGAGCTGTTTTTT	CALWGAGELFF
TRBV4-2	NA	NA	TRBJ2-1	15	TGTGCCAGCAGCCGTCCCCGGGACTCCACCAATGAGCAGTTCTTC	CASSRPRDSTNEQFF
TRBV3-1/TRBV3-2	once	NA	TRBJ2-7	12	TGTGCCAGCAGCCAAGCCGGTGCAGGGCAGTACTTC	CASSQAGAGQYF
TRBV5-4	NA	NA	TRBJ1-3	17	TGTGCCAGCAGCTTGGGCCGGACAGCAGACTCTGGAAACACCATATATTTT	CASSLGRTADSGNTIYF
TRBV28	NA	TRBD1	TRBJ2-7	16	TGTGCCAGCAGGGTAGGGGCAAGGACAGGGCGCCACGAGCAGTACTTC	CASRVGARTGRHEQYF
TRBV30	once	TRBD1	TRBJ1-1	14	TGTGCCTGGGGACAGGGGGTCATAAACACTGAAGCTTTCTTT	CAWGQGVINTEAFF
TRBV27	NA	NA	TRBJ1-5	15	TGTGCCAGCAGTTTAGAGCCGTCGGGGAGTCAGCCCCAGCATTTT	CASSLEPSGSQPQHF
TRBV10-3	NA	NA	TRBJ1-5	13	TGTGCCATCAGTGAGTCGGGTGGGGCGCCCCAGCATTTT	CAISESGGAPQHF
TRBV15	NA	NA	TRBJ2-1	15	TGTGCCACCAGCAGACCCGAGGCACCTTACAATGAGCAGTTCTTC	CATSRPEAPYNEQFF
TRBV18	NA	NA	TRBJ2-7	11	TGTGCCAGCTCATACTCCTACGAGCAGTACTTC	CASSYSYEQYF
TRBV28	NA	TRBD1	TRBJ1-2	15	TGTGCCAGCAGCCCCCACCCGGGACAGACCTATGGCTACACCTTC	CASSPHPGQTYGYTF
TRBV28	few	NA	TRBJ1-3	14	TGTGCCAGCAGTTCTCAATTTCAGGGGAGACCCATATATTTT	CASSSQFQGRPIYF
TRBV10-3	NA	NA	TRBJ2-6	17	TGTGCCATCAGTGAGGCGGGGACAGCGCGGGGGGCCAACGTCCTGACTTTC	CAISEAGTARGANVLTF
TRBV12-3/TRBV12-4	NA	TRBD1	TRBJ1-5	13	TGTGCCAGCAGTTTAGACAGGGGACAGCCCCAGCATTTT	CASSLDRGQPQHF
TRBV7-2	NA	NA	TRBJ1-6	14	TGTGCCAGCAGCTCGAGGACTGGCGATTCACCCCTCCACTTT	CASSSRTGDSPLHF
TRBV5-1	NA	TRBD1	TRBJ1-4	14	TGCGCCAGCAGCTTACAGGGGGCTGGTGAAAAACTGTTTTTT	CASSLQGAGEKLFF
TRBV5-1	NA	TRBD2	TRBJ2-3	16	TGCGCCAGCAGCTTGGCCCGGACTAGCGGGGGGGATACGCAGTATTTT	CASSLARTSGGDTQYF
TRBV3-1/TRBV3-2	NA	TRBD2	TRBJ2-3	17	TGTGCCAGCAGCCGTGGACTAGCGGGGGCCTCCACAGATACGCAGTATTTT	CASSRGLAGASTDTQYF
TRBV20-1	NA	NA	TRBJ1-1	10	TGCAGTGCTAGTCGGGGTGAAGCTTTCTTT	CSASRGEAFF
TRBV4-2	NA	NA	TRBJ2-1	12	TGTGCCAGCAGCCCTGAGGGGGGGAAGCAGTTCTTC	CASSPEGGKQFF
TRBV6-5	few	NA	TRBJ1-6	13	TGTGCCAGCAGCTCGGGAGCTAATTCACCCCTCCACTTT	CASSSGANSPLHF
TRBV13	NA	TRBD1	TRBJ2-1	15	TGTGCCAGCAGCTCCGGGACAGGGGGGACATCGGGGCAGTTCTTC	CASSSGTGGTSGQFF
TRBV7-2	NA	NA	TRBJ1-4	15	TGTGCCAGCAGCTTAGTAGGGGCAACTAATGAAAAACTGTTTTTT	CASSLVGATNEKLFF
TRBV19	few	NA	TRBJ1-5	12	TGTGCCAGTAGGGTGGAGAATCAGCCCCAGCATTTT	CASRVENQPQHF